The 16 T cell receptor beta chains below all came from one sample that was sequenced in a study of cytomegalovirus exposure and HLA in healthy donors. Researchers ran the PCR with 60 Vbeta and 13 Jbeta primers. The assay was immunoSEQ multiplex PCR, and TCRdb's table has in-frame clones only and misses some. The sample lists under 200,000 clones, roughly 80% seen once, with 2% to 2.5% in the top ten. Sequenced: PBMCs. All receptors come from a man aged 50-59 years in good health and CMV-seropositive.

This clone has a single count. CDR3 loop: CASSLGRTQPQHF. CDR3 nucleotide sequence: TGTGCCAGCAGCTTGGGGAGGACTCAGCCCCAGCATTTT. This chain joins TRBV16 and TRBJ1-5; D is uncertain. Germline loops: CDR1 KGHSY, CDR2 FQNENV. CDR3 length: 13 residues. The V and J ends lost 5 bases and 6 bases respectively, with 11 bases between them.

J is TRBJ2-7 and V is TRBV5-1; possibly TRBD2 for D (6 bases). Germline V gene sequence: CDR1 SGHRS, CDR2 YFSETQ. The CDR3 covers 17 residues. V gave up 3 bases and J gave up 2 bases, with 21 bases separating them. The CDR3 spells CASSSNWGDSETYEQYF. CDR3 nucleotide sequence: TGCGCCAGCAGCTCTAACTGGGGGGACTCTGAAACCTACGAGCAGTACTTC.

This clone was seen only once. This chain uses TRBV10-2 with TRBJ1-2; D perhaps matches TRBD1 (6 bases). Germline loops: CDR1 WSHSY, CDR2 SAAADI. V lost 4 bases and J lost 5, with 8 bases in between. The CDR3 has 12 residues. This CDR3 is CASSGGRYGYTF. The CDR3 DNA reads TGCGCCAGCAGTGGGGGGCGATATGGCTACACCTTC.

This clone was detected a few times. CDR3 DNA: TGTGCCAGCAGCTTGGGTGGAGGGATGAACACTGAAGCTTTCTTT. As protein: CASSLGGGMNTEAFF. This chain joins TRBV5-4 and TRBJ1-1; D uncertain. Germline-derived CDR1 and CDR2 are SGHNT and YYREEE (reference sequence). V lost 0 bases, J lost 0 bases, and 9 bases lay in between. The CDR3 is made up of 15 amino acids.

CDR3 in amino acids: CASSLEQFKNIQYF. In nucleotides, the CDR3 is TGTGCCAGCAGCTTGGAACAGTTCAAAAACATTCAGTACTTC. The chain couples TRBV5-6 to TRBJ2-4; D gene unclear. Germline lookup yields CDR1 SGHDT and CDR2 YYEEEE. V dropped 0 bases and J dropped 3 bases, with 7 bases sitting between them. The length of the CDR3 is 14 residues.

This chain connects TRBV10-3 to TRBJ2-6; D remains unclear. The CDR3 has 13 amino acids. V was trimmed by 8 bases and J by 3 bases, leaving 8 bases between them. The germline CDR1 and CDR2 sequences are ENHRY and SYGVKD. The CDR3 nucleotides are TGTGCCATCGGTGTAGTTGGGGCCAACGTCCTGACTTTC. It encodes CAIGVVGANVLTF.

The chain links TRBV28 to TRBJ2-7; TRBD1 agrees at 8 bases. The germline V gene encodes CDR1 MDHEN and CDR2 SYDVKM. V lost 10 bases to trimming and J lost 1 base; unmatched junction nucleotides: 6. This CDR3 spans 13 amino acids. This CDR3 reads CATTGGSSYEQYF. The CDR3, as DNA: TGTGCCACAACAGGGGGATCTTCCTACGAGCAGTACTTC.

The genes are TRBV30 and TRBJ2-3; D is possibly TRBD1 (6 bases). The length of the CDR3 is 13 residues. Trimming stripped 0 bases from V and 10 bases from J, with 14 bases between. In germline, CDR1 is GTSNPN, CDR2 SVGIG (reference sequence). CDR3 loop: CAWSVGGPRAQYF. Here the CDR3 DNA reads TGTGCCTGGAGTGTTGGGGGCCCCCGAGCGCAGTATTTT.

The chain joins TRBV7-2 to TRBJ2-7; 11 bases match TRBD2. Per the germline V gene, CDR1 is SGHTA and CDR2 is FQGNSA. This CDR3 is 14 amino acids long. V lost 5 bases to trimming and J lost 2 bases; unmatched junction nucleotides: 2. CDR3: CASSQGLAAYEQYF. CDR3 coding DNA: TGTGCCAGCAGCCAGGGACTAGCGGCCTACGAGCAGTACTTC.

This clone was observed a single time. The chain carries TRBV4-1 and TRBJ1-6, with 7 positions matching TRBD1. CDR1 is MGHRA and CDR2 is YSYEKL in the germline V gene. This CDR3 is built from 17 residues. Trimming took 3 bases from V and 7 from J; bases not matched to a gene: 12. Written as DNA, the CDR3 is TGCGCCAGCAGCCAGCCTGGAGCCACAGGGGTGAATTCACCCCTCCACTTT. The encoded protein is CASSQPGATGVNSPLHF.

The table lists this clone with a few counts. The chain uses TRBV6-6 and TRBJ2-3; TRBD1 is a possible D gene (6 bases). The germline V gene has CDR1 MNHNY and CDR2 SVGAGI (reference sequence). Trimming removed 2 bases at V and 6 bases at J, with 18 bases between. The CDR3 sequence is 16 residues long. In DNA form, the CDR3 reads TGTGCCAGCAGTTACCAGTCTGGGGGCTTGGGGGATACGCAGTATTTT. This translates into CASSYQSGGLGDTQYF.

V usage is TRBV18 and J usage is TRBJ1-5; 7 bases agree with TRBD1. CDR3 length: 16 residues. V shed 0 bases, J shed 1 base, and the junction held 3 bases outside the gene matches. Germline loops: CDR1 KGHSH, CDR2 LQKENI. CDR3 amino acids: CASSPPGGQSNQPQHF. In DNA form, the CDR3 reads TGTGCCAGCTCACCACCGGGGGGACAGAGCAATCAGCCCCAGCATTTT.

The J gene is TRBJ2-5, the V gene TRBV5-1, with D unresolved. This CDR3 is built from 16 residues. Germline CDR1 reads SGHRS; CDR2 reads YFSETQ. V lost 0 bases, J lost 1 base, and 13 bases lay in between. The chain's CDR3 is CASSLAPQRSQETQYF. Here the CDR3 DNA reads TGCGCCAGCAGCTTGGCCCCCCAGCGCAGCCAAGAGACCCAGTACTTC. The variable domain in full, with the rest retrieved from reference TRBV5-1 and TRBJ2-5, is KAGVTQTPRYLIKTRGQQVTLSCSPISGHRSVSWYQQTPGQGLQFLFEYFSETQRNKGNFPGRFSGRQFSNSRSEMNVSTLELGDSALYLCASSLAPQRSQETQYFGPGTRLLVL.

This clone was detected only once. This chain uses TRBV7-6 with TRBJ2-3; 11 positions match TRBD2. Germline-derived CDR1 and CDR2 are SGHVS and FNYEAQ. The CDR3 is made up of 17 amino acids. The trim removed 1 base at V and 3 bases at J, leaving 6 bases unmatched. The DNA for the CDR3 is TGTGCCAGCAGCTTAGGGCTACTAGCGGGGGTTACAGATACGCAGTATTTT. It specifies CASSLGLLAGVTDTQYF.

This sequence joins TRBV7-9 and TRBJ2-5; TRBD1 might be the D (6 bases). Germline V gives CDR1 SEHNR, CDR2 FQNEAQ (reference sequence). The V end was cut by 0 bases, the J end by 1 base, with 6 bases between. The CDR3 sequence is 14 residues long. The CDR3 DNA is TGTGCCAGCAGCTTAGCGGGGGCCCAAGAGACCCAGTACTTC. As protein: CASSLAGAQETQYF.

The chain combines TRBV7-9 with TRBJ2-3; a weak D match, TRBD1 (5 bases). With 4 bases removed from V and 3 bases from J, the gap between germline ends came to 20 bases. CDR3 size: 17 residues. Per the germline V gene, CDR1 is SEHNR and CDR2 is FQNEAQ (reference sequence). CDR3 in DNA: TGTGCCAGCAGCTGGGGAAACCTAAGGGGTCCGACAGATACGCAGTATTTT. Its protein is CASSWGNLRGPTDTQYF.